Reported below is one T cell receptor beta chain. These data are taken from a study of blood T cell repertoires in COVID-19. At the level of the study: PBMCs, B-cell-depleted T cells, or T cells were the source of the cDNA or gDNA that made up the material.

The CDR3 has 13 residues. The germline CDR1 and CDR2 sequences are SQVTM and ANQGSEA. Trimming cost V 5 bases and J 9 bases, with 19 bases left between them. Assay used: immunoSEQ multiplex PCR; TCRdb lists only in-frame clones, some missing. The data show approximately 150,000 clones, with around four fifths seen just once and around 8.9% held by the top ten. The source is a woman over 75 with COVID-19, enrolled during active disease. Specimen: peripheral blood. The V and J genes are TRBV29-1 and TRBJ2-5; D is perhaps TRBD1 (6 bases). The CDR3 DNA reads TGCAGCGTTCACACGGACAGCAAGTCGGCCCAGTACTTC. Its protein is CSVHTDSKSAQYF.